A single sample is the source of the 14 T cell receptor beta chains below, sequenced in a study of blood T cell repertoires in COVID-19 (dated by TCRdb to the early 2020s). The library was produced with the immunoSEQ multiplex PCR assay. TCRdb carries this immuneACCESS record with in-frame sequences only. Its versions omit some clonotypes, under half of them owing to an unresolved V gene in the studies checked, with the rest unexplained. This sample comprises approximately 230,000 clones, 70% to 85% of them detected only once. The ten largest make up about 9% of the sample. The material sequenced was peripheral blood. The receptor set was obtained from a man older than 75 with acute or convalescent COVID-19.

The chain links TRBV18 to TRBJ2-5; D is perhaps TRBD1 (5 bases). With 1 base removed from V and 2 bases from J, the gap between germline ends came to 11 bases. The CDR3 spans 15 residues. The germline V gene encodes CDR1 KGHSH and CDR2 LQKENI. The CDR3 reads CASSPRRRQQETQYF. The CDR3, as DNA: TGTGCCAGCTCACCACGCAGGAGACAGCAAGAGACCCAGTACTTC.

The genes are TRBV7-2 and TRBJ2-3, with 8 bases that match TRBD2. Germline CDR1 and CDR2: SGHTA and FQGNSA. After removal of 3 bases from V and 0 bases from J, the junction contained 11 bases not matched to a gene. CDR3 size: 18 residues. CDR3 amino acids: CASSLIRSGGGSTDTQYF. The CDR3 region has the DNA TGTGCCAGCAGCTTGATCAGATCTGGCGGGGGGAGCACAGATACGCAGTATTTT.

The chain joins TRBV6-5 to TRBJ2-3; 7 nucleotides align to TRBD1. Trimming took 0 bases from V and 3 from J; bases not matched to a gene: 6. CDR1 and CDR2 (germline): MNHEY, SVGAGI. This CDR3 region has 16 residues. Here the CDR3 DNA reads TGTGCCAGCAGTTACTCGAGAGGGGGCGGTACAGATACGCAGTATTTT. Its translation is CASSYSRGGGTDTQYF.

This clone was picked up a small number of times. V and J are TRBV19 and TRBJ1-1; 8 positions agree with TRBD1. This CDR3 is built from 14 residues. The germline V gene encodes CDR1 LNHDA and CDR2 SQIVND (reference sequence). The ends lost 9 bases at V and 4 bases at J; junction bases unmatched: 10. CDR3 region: CASLTGGTGTEAFF. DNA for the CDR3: TGTGCCAGCCTTACAGGGGGAACGGGCACTGAAGCTTTCTTT.

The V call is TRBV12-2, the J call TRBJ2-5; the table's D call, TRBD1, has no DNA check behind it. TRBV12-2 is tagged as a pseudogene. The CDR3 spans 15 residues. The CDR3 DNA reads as TGTGCAAGTCGCTTAATAACAGGGTGTCAAGAGACCCAGTACTTC. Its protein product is CASRLITGCQETQYF.

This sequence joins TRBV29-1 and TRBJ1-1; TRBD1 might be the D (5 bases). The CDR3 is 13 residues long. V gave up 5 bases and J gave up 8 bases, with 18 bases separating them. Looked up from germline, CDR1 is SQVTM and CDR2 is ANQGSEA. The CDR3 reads CSVPFDQGQEAFF. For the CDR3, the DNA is TGCAGCGTTCCTTTCGACCAGGGTCAAGAAGCTTTCTTT.

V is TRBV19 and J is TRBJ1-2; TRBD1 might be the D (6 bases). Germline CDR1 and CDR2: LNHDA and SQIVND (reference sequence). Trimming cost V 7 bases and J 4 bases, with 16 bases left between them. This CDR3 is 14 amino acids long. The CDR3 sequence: CASISTGAGYGYTF. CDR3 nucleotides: TGTGCCAGTATATCGACAGGTGCGGGCTATGGCTACACCTTC.

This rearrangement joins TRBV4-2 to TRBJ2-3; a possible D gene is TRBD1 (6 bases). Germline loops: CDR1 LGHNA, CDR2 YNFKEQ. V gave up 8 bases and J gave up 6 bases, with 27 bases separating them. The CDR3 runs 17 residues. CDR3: CASSSKVGRGSVDTQYF. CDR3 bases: TGTGCCAGCTCTTCGAAGGTGGGCAGGGGCTCGGTGGATACGCAGTATTTT.

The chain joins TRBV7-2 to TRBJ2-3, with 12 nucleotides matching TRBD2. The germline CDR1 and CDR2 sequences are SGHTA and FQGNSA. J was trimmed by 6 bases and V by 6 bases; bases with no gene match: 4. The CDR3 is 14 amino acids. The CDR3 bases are TGTGCCAGCAGTCGGACTAGCGGGGTTGATACGCAGTATTTT. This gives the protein CASSRTSGVDTQYF. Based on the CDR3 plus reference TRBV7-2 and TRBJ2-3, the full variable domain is GAGVSQSPSNKVTEKGKDVELRCDPISGHTALYWYRQSLGQGLEFLIYFQGNSAPDKSGLPSDRFSAERTGGSVSTLTIQRTQQEDSAVYLCASSRTSGVDTQYFGPGTRLTVL.

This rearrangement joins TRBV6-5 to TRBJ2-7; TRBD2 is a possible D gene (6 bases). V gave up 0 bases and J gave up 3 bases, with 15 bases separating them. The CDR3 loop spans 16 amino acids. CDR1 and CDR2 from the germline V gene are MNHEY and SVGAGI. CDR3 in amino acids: CASSYSDGTHFYEQYF. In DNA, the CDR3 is TGTGCCAGCAGTTACTCGGACGGGACTCATTTCTACGAGCAGTACTTC.

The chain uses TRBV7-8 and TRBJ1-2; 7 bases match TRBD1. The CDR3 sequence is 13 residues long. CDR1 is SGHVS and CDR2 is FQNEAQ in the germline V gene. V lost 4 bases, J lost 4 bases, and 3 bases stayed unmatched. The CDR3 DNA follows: TGTGCCAGCAGCTCGGGGACAGTCTATGGCTACACCTTC. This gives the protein CASSSGTVYGYTF.

CDR3 bases: TGTGCCAGCAGCCCTGACAGGACTAGATCCCTCCCGCTGTTTTTT. Its protein is CASSPDRTRSLPLFF. V is TRBV7-2 and J is TRBJ2-2, with D possibly being TRBD2 (7 bases). The CDR3 contains 15 residues. V lost 5 bases to trimming and J lost 13 bases, with 23 bases between them. CDR1 and CDR2 from the germline V gene are SGHTA and FQGNSA.

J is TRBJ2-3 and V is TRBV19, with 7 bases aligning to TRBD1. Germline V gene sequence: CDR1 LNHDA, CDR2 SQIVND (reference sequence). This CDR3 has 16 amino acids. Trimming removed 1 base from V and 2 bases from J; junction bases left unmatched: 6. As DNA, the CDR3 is TGTGCCAGTAGTATAGGGGGAACAGGGGCCACAGATACGCAGTATTTT. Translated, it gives CASSIGGTGATDTQYF.

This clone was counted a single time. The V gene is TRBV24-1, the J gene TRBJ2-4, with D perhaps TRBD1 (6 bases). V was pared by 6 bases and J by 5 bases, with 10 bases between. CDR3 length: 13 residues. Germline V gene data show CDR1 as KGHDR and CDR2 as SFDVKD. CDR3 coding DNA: TGTGCCACCAGTCCAGGGGTCGAAAACATTCAGTACTTC. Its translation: CATSPGVENIQYF.